Presented here are 13 T cell receptor beta chains from one specimen sequenced in a study of beta chain features in type 1 diabetes. Whole-study results and caveats: For Type 1 diabetes patients, all four CD4+ subsets carried TCRB CDR3s that were moderately but significantly shorter.

The antigens of these receptors remain unknown. The authors reverse transcribed all of the isolated RNA, so sequencing captured expressed TCRB transcripts. Repertoires were generated with immunoSEQ multiplex PCR, while TCRdb's copy carries only in-frame clones and drops some. The data hold over 100,000 clones, with about 15% observed a single time. The sample consisted of central memory CD4+ T cells from blood. The receptors stem from a man younger than 40 with type 1 diabetes.

The rearrangement links TRBV5-4 to TRBJ2-7; the match to TRBD2 covers 7 bases. Per germline, CDR1 SGHNT and CDR2 YYREEE (reference sequence). The length of the CDR3 is 16 residues. V was clipped by 0 bases and J by 0 bases; unmatched bases: 6. The DNA of the CDR3 is TGTGCCAGCAGCTTGGACCCGGGACTAAGCTCCTACGAGCAGTACTTC. The encoded protein is CASSLDPGLSSYEQYF.

The table lists this clone with a few counts. The chain links TRBV21-1 to TRBJ2-7. TRBV21-1 represents a pseudogene. CDR3 length: 12 residues. The CDR3 region is CASTRESYEQYF. The CDR3 DNA is TGTGCCAGCACAAGGGAATCCTACGAGCAGTACTTC.

This clone was found many times. Other DNA sequences of this sample code for an identical CDR3. CDR3 in DNA: TGTGCCAGCTCACCACCGGGGCGGAACTACGAGCAGTACTTC. This codes for CASSPPGRNYEQYF. This sequence joins TRBV18 and TRBJ2-7; D is possibly TRBD1 (5 bases). V lost 0 bases, J lost 3 bases, and 9 bases lay in between. Germline CDR1 KGHSH, CDR2 LQKENI. This CDR3 comprises 14 residues.

The V call is TRBV28, the J call TRBJ1-4; maybe TRBD1 (5 bases). The CDR3 has 15 amino acids. The ends were cut back, 4 bases at V and 6 bases at J, with 15 bases in the middle. Germline lookup yields CDR1 MDHEN and CDR2 SYDVKM. The CDR3 bases are TGTGCCAGCAGTTCGACGGCGCAGGGAGATGAAAAACTGTTTTTT. This gives the protein CASSSTAQGDEKLFF. The full variable domain, in which reference TRBV28 and TRBJ1-4 provide the parts outside the CDR3, is DVKVTQSSRYLVKRTGEKVFLECVQDMDHENMFWYRQDPGLGLRLIYFSYDVKMKEKGDIPEGYSVSREKKERFSLILESASTNQTSMYLCASSSTAQGDEKLFFGSGTQLSVL.

CDR3 residues: CASSVAGTSGHNEQFF. DNA for the CDR3: TGTGCCAGCAGCGTCGCCGGGACTAGCGGCCACAATGAGCAGTTCTTC. This sequence joins TRBV7-2 and TRBJ2-1; 11 positions agree with TRBD2. The CDR3 runs to 16 residues. Looked up from germline, CDR1 is SGHTA and CDR2 is FQGNSA. The trim removed 5 bases at V and 5 bases at J, leaving 8 bases unmatched.

In this sample, this clone turned up a few times. The rearrangement uses TRBV5-1 and TRBJ1-6; 7 bases are a match to TRBD1. Losses at the gene ends were 5 bases for V and 6 bases for J; bases not matched to a gene: 5. This CDR3 is 14 amino acids long. Germline CDR1 and CDR2: SGHRS and YFSETQ. CDR3 residues: CASSQGGPNSPLHF. The CDR3 bases are TGCGCCAGCAGTCAAGGGGGCCCTAATTCACCCCTCCACTTT.

As regards this clone: With only one base between it and a far larger clone, this is likely a read error. CDR3 protein: CASSFAVTGELFF. The CDR3 DNA reads as TGTGCCAGCAGCTTTGCGGTCACCGGGGAGCTGTTTTTT. The chain joins TRBV5-6 to TRBJ2-2; D ambiguous. The ends were cut back, 2 bases at V and 4 bases at J, with 6 bases in the middle. The CDR3 length is 13 residues. Per germline, CDR1 SGHDT and CDR2 YYEEEE.

The chain uses TRBV9 and TRBJ1-2; 7 bases are shared with TRBD1. The V and J ends lost 5 bases and 1 base, in that order; junction bases with no gene match: 2. From germline, CDR1 is SGDLS and CDR2 YYNGEE. CDR3 length: 13 residues. The CDR3 loop is CASSRQGNYGYTF. DNA for the CDR3: TGTGCCAGCAGTCGACAGGGTAACTATGGCTACACCTTC.

About this clone: This sequence may be a read error, since a much larger clone differs from it by one base. V is TRBV19 and J is TRBJ2-1, with TRBD1 identical over 9 bases. From germline, CDR1 is LNHDA and CDR2 SQIVND (reference sequence). V lost 3 bases, J lost 6 bases, and 15 bases stayed unmatched. The CDR3 has 18 amino acids. In DNA form, the CDR3 reads TGTGCCAGTAGTATCCACAGGACAGGGGAAGTCTACAGCAATGAGCAGTTCTTC. Translation gives CASSIHRTGEVYSNEQFF. The whole variable domain, filled in from reference TRBV19 and TRBJ2-1, reads DGGITQSPKYLFRKEGQNVTLSCEQNLNHDAMYWYRQDPGQGLRLIYYSQIVNDFQKGDIAEGYSVSREKKESFPLTVTSAQKNPTAFYLCASSIHRTGEVYSNEQFFGPGTRLTVL.

This rearrangement joins TRBV6-5 to TRBJ2-1, with 10 bases aligning to TRBD2. CDR3 length: 15 residues. V was pared by 2 bases and J by 8 bases, with 6 bases of the junction left unmatched. Germline CDR1 is MNHEY and CDR2 is SVGAGI. The CDR3 protein is CASSYTSSGGYEQFF. The DNA for the CDR3 is TGTGCCAGCAGTTACACTTCTAGCGGGGGCTATGAGCAGTTCTTC.

The V gene is TRBV7-9, the J gene TRBJ2-3; 7 nucleotides align to TRBD1. The CDR3 consists of 17 residues. Germline-derived CDR1 and CDR2 are SEHNR and FQNEAQ (reference sequence). The junction had 12 bases not matched to a gene; V was cut back by 4 bases and J by 2 bases. The CDR3 loop reads CASSSPKNRGITDTQYF. The CDR3 DNA reads TGTGCCAGCAGCTCTCCCAAAAACAGGGGAATCACAGATACGCAGTATTTT.

This clone appeared a few times. The chain employs TRBV11-2 and TRBJ2-3, with D hard to call. The CDR3 runs 13 residues. V lost 4 bases and J 6 bases, leaving 11 bases between the germline ends. Germline CDR1 SGHAT, CDR2 FQNNGV. The CDR3: CASSSSEGDTQYF. In DNA, the CDR3 is TGTGCCAGCAGCTCCTCCGAAGGGGATACGCAGTATTTT.

The CDR3 region has the DNA TGTGCCAGCTCACAATCACAGGGGGCTTCCTACAATGAGCAGTTCTTC. Translating it yields CASSQSQGASYNEQFF. The chain has TRBV18 and TRBJ2-1; 9 nucleotides match TRBD1. Germline-derived CDR1 and CDR2 are KGHSH and LQKENI. The CDR3 totals 16 residues. V lost 4 bases to trimming and J lost 1 base; unmatched junction nucleotides: 5.